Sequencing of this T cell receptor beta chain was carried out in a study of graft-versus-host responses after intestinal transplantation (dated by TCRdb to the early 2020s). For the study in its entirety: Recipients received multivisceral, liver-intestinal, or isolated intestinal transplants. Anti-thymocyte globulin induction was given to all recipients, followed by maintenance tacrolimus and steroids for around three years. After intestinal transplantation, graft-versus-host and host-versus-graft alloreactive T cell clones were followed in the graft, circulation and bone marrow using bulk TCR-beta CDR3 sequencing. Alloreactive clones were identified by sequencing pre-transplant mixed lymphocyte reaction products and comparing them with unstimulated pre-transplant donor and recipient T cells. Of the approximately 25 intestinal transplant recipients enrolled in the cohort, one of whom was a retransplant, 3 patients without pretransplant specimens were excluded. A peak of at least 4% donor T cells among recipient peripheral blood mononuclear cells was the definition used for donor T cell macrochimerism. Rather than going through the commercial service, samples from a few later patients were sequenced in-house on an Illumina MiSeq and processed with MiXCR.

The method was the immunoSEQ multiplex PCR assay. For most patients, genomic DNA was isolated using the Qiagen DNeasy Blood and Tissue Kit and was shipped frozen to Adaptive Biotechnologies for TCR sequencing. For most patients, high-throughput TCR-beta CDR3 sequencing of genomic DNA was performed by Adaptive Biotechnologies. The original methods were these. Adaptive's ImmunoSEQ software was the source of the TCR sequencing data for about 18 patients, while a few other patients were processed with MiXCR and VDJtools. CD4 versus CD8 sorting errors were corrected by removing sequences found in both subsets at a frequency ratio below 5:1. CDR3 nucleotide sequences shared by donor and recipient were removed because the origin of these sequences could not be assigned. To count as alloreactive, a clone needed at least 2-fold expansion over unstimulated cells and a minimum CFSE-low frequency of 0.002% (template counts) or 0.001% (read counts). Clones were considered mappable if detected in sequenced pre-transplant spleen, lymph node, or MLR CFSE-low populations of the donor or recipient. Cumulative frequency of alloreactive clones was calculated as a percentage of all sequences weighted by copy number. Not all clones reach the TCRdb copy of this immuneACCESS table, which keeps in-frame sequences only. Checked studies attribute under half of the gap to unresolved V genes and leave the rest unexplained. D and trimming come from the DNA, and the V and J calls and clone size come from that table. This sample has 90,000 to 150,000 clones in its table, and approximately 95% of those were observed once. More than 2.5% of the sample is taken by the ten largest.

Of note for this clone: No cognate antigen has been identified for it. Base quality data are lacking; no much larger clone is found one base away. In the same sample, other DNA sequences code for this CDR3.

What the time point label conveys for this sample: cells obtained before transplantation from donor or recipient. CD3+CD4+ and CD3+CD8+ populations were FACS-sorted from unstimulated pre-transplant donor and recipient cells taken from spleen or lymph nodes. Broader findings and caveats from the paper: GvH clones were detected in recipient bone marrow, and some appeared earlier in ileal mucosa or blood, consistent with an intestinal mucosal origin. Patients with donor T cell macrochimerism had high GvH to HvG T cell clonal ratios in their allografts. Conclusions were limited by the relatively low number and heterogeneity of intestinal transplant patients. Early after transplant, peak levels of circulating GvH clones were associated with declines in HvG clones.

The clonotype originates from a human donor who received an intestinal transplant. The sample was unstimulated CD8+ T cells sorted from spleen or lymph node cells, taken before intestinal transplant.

The CDR3 has the sequence CASSTTGTGYEQYF. The nucleotide sequence is given as TGTGCCAGCAGCACCACCGGGACAGGGTATGAGCAGTACTTC. The sequence joins TRBV11-1 to TRBJ2-7, with 9 bases in between that match TRBD1. Counted from cysteine to phenylalanine, this CDR3 has 14 amino acids. The read is trimmed to its CDR3 DNA, 42 bases read in frame from base 1. Sequences SGHAT (CDR1) and FQDESV (CDR2) are obtained from the germline V gene (reference sequence). V and J are trimmed by 5 bases and 7 bases, and the gene matches miss 9 bases of the junction.